One T cell receptor beta chain is described in this entry. As yet, its antigen is unknown. V was pared by 4 bases and J by 4 bases, with 4 bases of the junction left unmatched. This CDR3 contains 14 residues. Germline V gives CDR1 SGHRS, CDR2 YFSETQ. PCR primers comprised 60 Vbeta and 13 Jbeta primers. TCRdb's copy holds only in-frame clones and misses some; the assay was immunoSEQ multiplex PCR. The repertoire holds some 100,000 clones, with over 70% as singletons. The sample is drawn from a study of cytomegalovirus exposure and HLA in healthy donors. Study-level points and caveats: In an earlier analysis, about 90% or about 30%: the productive usage of most TCR beta V segments. Analysis performed later found 16,951 TCR beta sequences associated with HLA alleles at 0.05 false discovery rate. In presence/absence analyses, roughly uniform sequencing depth across donors was assumed.

V and J are TRBV5-1 and TRBJ2-2; 7 bases map to TRBD1. The sequenced sample was PBMCs. This TCR was sampled from a man aged 50-59 years in good health and CMV-seronegative. CDR3 protein: CASSQSGGTGELFF. CDR3 nucleotide sequence: TGCGCCAGCAGCCAATCAGGGGGCACCGGGGAGCTGTTTTTT.